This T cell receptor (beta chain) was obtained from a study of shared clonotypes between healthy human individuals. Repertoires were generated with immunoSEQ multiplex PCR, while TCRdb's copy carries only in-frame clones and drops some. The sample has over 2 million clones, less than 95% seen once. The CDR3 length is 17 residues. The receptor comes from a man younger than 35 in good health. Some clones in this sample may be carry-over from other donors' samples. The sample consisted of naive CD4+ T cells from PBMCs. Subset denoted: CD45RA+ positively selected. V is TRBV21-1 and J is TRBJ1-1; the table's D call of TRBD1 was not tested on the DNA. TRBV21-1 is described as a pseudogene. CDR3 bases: TGTGCCAGCAGCCCTCGGGGGACAGGGGTGGGGATCACTGAAGCTTTCTTT. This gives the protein CASSPRGTGVGITEAFF.